The sequence of this TCR beta chain was determined in a study of shared clonotypes between healthy human individuals (dated by TCRdb to the early 2020s). Regarding the complete study: The cohort comprised a couple of women and three men aged 18 to 49 years. Each donor's leukapheresis produced roughly between roughly 0.85 and 10 billion PBMCs. To estimate repertoire size and how much clonotype sharing occurs between individuals, the study deeply sequenced the blood TCR repertoires of roughly 5 healthy adults. For each donor, CD4 naive and CD4 memory were each given three plates, CD8 naive was given two plates, and CD8 memory was given one plate. Libraries were prepared and TCR repertoires were sequenced by different laboratories using diverse techniques, in order to increase sequencing depth and limit assay-specific biases.

Based on the germline V gene, the CDR1 and CDR2 sequences are SQVTM and ANQGSEA. The CDR3 has 16 amino acids, counting the end cysteine and phenylalanine. The entry retains the CDR3 DNA only, 48 bases that are in frame from base 1. The V end gives up 4 bases and the J end 6 bases, leaving 17 bases in the junction not matched to a gene. Overall study results and their limits: Estimated clonotype richness was generally larger for naive than for memory subsets. When several donors were compared, the shared fraction of clonotypes was around 5% for naive CD4, approximately 3.5% for naive CD8, 2.3% for memory CD4, and roughly 0.43% for memory CD8. Even with the large sequencing depth, rarefaction of the sorted-subset datasets indicated that sequencing was incomplete. Based on pairwise subsampling, the degree of clonotype sharing among donors was expected to be affected by sequencing depth. The genetic and exposure-history diversity represented was limited by the small number of donors. Sampling was restricted to blood, and TCR repertoires in tissue are likely to differ from TCR repertoires in blood. Compared with non-shared clonotypes, clonotypes shared by all four sorted-subset donors had higher generation probabilities.

CD8 naive samples consisted of CD45RO-negative cells that were positively selected for CCR7, yielding a CD45RA+CCR7+ population without TemRA cells. The donors were healthy, HIV-negative adults with no recently reported acute infections or vaccinations. Every donor was a Caucasian adult residing in Nashville, Tennessee, USA. Blood was obtained by leukapheresis, after which PBMCs were separated by Ficoll-Histopaque density gradient centrifugation and cryopreserved in liquid nitrogen vapor phase. Analytical flow cytometry was used to check the purity and quantity of every magnetically sorted T cell population. Each sorted fraction had its genomic DNA isolated and then quantified by UV absorbance on a Nanodrop 2000c. Using the deep immunoSEQ assay, TCR CDR3 regions were amplified from genomic DNA by multiplex PCR. Genomic DNA extracted from each cell subset was distributed evenly over all wells of several immunoSEQ 96-well plates, and each plate served as one replicate. For sorted subsets, about 0.2 ug genomic DNA, equal to some 28,000 T cell genomes, was loaded into each replicate PCR. Purified libraries were quantified with a Qubit 3.0 fluorometer, sized on a Bioanalyzer 2100, and re-quantified with the KAPA Library Quantification kit. A separate single-read 150-cycle Illumina NextSeq 550 flow cell was used to sequence each immunoSEQ 96-well plate. The authors' analysis ran thus. Because the immunoSEQ output held only junctional sequences and lacked quality scores, the filtering could not match the filtering applied to full-length reads. To assign V/J genes and CDR3, sequences were annotated using PyIR, a Python wrapper for IgBLAST v1.9, with IMGT germline references. Reads were removed for weak V/J assignments (E-value above 1e-6), missing CDR3, stop codons, out-of-frame junctions, or ambiguous translated residues. V3J clonotypes were defined as sequences sharing the same inferred V gene, J gene, and CDR3 amino acid sequence. The percentage overlap between two repertoires was calculated by dividing the number of shared unique clonotypes by the size of the smaller repertoire. Richness of each repertoire was evaluated using RTK rarefaction, the Chao1 estimator, and Recon v2.1 estimates of unobserved clonotypes. For all TCRbeta clonotypes obtained by the gDNA method from a handful of donors, generation probabilities were computed with OLGA. Sourced from immuneACCESS, this table was stored by TCRdb with only in-frame sequences that have V and J called. A share of the clones is absent; for the studies checked, an unresolved V gene accounts for under half, and the remainder has no known explanation. V and J calls and clone size are copied from that table; D and trimming were computed from the DNA. This sample gives more than 2 million clones in total; roughly 93% of them show up just once. The ten largest clones represent approximately 1.7% of the sample.

In regard to this clone: There is no known antigen for this receptor. No base-level quality is on record; no much larger clone is a single base apart.

The chain is assembled from TRBV29-1 and TRBJ1-2, and 7 junction bases match TRBD1. The source material was naive CD8+ T cells from PBMCs. According to the study, the label for this sample's cell subset or site signals: CD45RA+CCR7+. The TCR originated in a man between 18 and 35 years old in good health. Some clones in this sample may be carry-over from other donors' samples. The nucleotide sequence reads as follows: TGCAGCGTTGCGCTGCAGGGGGTGAGCCGGCTGGATGGCTACACCTTC. Its protein product is CSVALQGVSRLDGYTF.